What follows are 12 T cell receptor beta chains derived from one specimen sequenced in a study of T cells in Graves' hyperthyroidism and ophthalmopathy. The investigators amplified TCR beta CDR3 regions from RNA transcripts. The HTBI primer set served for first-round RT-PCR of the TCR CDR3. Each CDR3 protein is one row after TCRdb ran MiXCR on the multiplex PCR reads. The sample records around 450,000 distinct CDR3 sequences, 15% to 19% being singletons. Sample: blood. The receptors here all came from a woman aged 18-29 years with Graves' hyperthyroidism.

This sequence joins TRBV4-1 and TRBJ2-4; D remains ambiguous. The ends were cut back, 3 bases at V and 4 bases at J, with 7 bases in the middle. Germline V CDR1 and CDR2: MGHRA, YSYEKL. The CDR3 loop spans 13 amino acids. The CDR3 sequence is CASSHVDKNIQYF. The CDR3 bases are TGCGCCAGCAGCCATGTAGATAAAAACATTCAGTACTTC.

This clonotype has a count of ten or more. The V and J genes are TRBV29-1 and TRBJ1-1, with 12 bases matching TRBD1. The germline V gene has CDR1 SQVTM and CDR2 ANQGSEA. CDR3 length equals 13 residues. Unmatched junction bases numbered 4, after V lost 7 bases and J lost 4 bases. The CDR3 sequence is CSGGQGAITEAFF. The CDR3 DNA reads TGCAGCGGGGGACAGGGGGCGATCACTGAAGCTTTCTTT.

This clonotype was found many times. CDR3 nucleotides: TGTGCCAGCAGTTACTCGACTTGGCAGGGCGGGCAGTATTTT. Protein: CASSYSTWQGGQYF. The V call is TRBV6-2 or TRBV6-3, the J call TRBJ2-3, with TRBD1 as a possible D gene (5 bases). The CDR3 spans 14 residues. Germline CDR1 MNHEY, CDR2 SVGEGT. V lost 0 bases, J lost 11 bases, and 15 bases lay in between.

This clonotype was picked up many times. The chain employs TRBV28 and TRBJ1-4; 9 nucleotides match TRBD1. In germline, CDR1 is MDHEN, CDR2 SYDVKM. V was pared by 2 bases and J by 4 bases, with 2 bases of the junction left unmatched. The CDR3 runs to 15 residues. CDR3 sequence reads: CASSLRDRVNEKLFF. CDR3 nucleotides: TGTGCCAGCAGTTTAAGGGACAGGGTTAATGAAAAACTGTTTTTT. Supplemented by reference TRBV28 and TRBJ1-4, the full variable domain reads DVKVTQSSRYLVKRTGEKVFLECVQDMDHENMFWYRQDPGLGLRLIYFSYDVKMKEKGDIPEGYSVSREKKERFSLILESASTNQTSMYLCASSLRDRVNEKLFFGSGTQLSVL.

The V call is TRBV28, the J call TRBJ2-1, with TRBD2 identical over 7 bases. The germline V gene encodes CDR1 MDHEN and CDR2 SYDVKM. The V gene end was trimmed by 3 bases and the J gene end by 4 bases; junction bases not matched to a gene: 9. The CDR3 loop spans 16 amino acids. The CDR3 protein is CASSFDISGNYNEQFF. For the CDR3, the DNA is TGTGCCAGCAGTTTTGATATAAGCGGGAATTACAATGAGCAGTTCTTC.

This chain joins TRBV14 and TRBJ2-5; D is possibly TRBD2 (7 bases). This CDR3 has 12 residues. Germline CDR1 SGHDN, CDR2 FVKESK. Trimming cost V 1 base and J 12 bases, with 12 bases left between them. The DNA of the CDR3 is TGTGCCAGCAGCCAAGCTAGGGGGGGCGAGTACTTC. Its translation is CASSQARGGEYF.

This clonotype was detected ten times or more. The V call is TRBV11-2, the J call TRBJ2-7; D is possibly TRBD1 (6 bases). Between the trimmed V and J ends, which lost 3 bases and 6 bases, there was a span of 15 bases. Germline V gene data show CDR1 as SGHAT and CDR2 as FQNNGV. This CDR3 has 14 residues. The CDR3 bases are TGTGCCAGCAGCTTCCTTGTACAGGGTGCCGAGCAGTACTTC. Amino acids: CASSFLVQGAEQYF.

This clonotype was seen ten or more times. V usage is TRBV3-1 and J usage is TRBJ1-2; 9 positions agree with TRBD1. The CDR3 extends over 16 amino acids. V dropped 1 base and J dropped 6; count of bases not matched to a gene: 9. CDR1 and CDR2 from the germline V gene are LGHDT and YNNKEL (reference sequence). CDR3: CASSQALFRTGDGYTF. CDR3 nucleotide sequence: TGTGCCAGCAGCCAAGCCTTGTTCAGGACAGGGGATGGCTACACCTTC.

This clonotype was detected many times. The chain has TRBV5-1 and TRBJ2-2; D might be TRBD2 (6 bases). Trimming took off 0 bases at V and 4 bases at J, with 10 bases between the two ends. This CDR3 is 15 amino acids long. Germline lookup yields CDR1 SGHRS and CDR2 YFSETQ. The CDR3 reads CASSLALASTGELFF. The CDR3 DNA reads TGCGCCAGCAGCTTGGCTCTAGCGAGCACCGGGGAGCTGTTTTTT.

CDR3: CASSERPWAYEQYF. As DNA, the CDR3 is TGTGCCAGCAGCGAGAGACCCTGGGCCTACGAGCAGTACTTC. The chain has TRBV9 and TRBJ2-7; D remains ambiguous. CDR3 length: 14 residues. Trimming pared 3 bases from V and 2 bases from J, leaving 12 bases between. Germline loops: CDR1 SGDLS, CDR2 YYNGEE.

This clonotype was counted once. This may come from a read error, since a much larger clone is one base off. CDR3 DNA: TGCAGCGTTGAGTTAGTCCCCTCCTGCAATGAGCAGTTCTTC. Translation gives CSVELVPSCNEQFF. The chain employs TRBV29-1 and TRBJ2-1; D is unclear. Per germline, CDR1 SQVTM and CDR2 ANQGSEA. The CDR3 length is 14 residues.

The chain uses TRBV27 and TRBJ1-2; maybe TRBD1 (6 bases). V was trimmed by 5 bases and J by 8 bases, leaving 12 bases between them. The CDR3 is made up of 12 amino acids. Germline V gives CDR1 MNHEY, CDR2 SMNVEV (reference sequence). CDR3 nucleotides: TGTGCCAGCAGTGTAAGGGGGGGGGGCTACACCTTC. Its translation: CASSVRGGGYTF.